This record covers a single T cell receptor (beta chain). Its antigen remains unknown. TCRdb's copy holds only in-frame clones and misses some; the assay was immunoSEQ multiplex PCR. The sample has roughly 32,000 clones; approximately 80% are singletons. V lost 4 bases, J lost 4 bases, and 11 bases stayed unmatched. Per the germline V gene, CDR1 is SNHLY and CDR2 is FYNNEI. This CDR3 spans 16 amino acids. This sample is drawn from a study of OX40 agonist ivuxolimab in advanced cancers. Study-wide context: Males comprised 70% to 85% of the group, whose mean age was 60 years (range 23 to 79).

Study results and limitations: At 0.1 to 3.0 mg/kg, clonal expansion of CD4+ and CD8+ blood T cells had occurred by week 6. More expanded clones were seen, on average, in CD8+ T cells than in CD4+.

The sequence was obtained from an adult with an advanced solid tumor such as melanoma, head and neck, liver or kidney cancer. The sample in question was CD4+ or CD8+ T cells sorted from blood, obtained in a trial of the OX40 agonist ivuxolimab. The J gene is TRBJ2-5, the V gene TRBV2; TRBD2 aligns across 8 bases. DNA of the CDR3: TGTGCCAGCAGTGTCCAAGGGGGACTAGGGACAGAGACCCAGTACTTC. Residues: CASSVQGGLGTETQYF.